Following are 19 T cell receptor beta chains from one sample sequenced in a study of metastatic and nonmetastatic thyroid tumors. Nobody among the patients had been given any treatment before thyroid surgery. TCRdb reanalyzed the PCR reads via MiXCR. The profile shows over 20,000 clones, about 20% of them singletons. Source material: blood. The receptors derive from a female donor with papillary thyroid cancer or a benign thyroid nodule (not recorded which). Some clones in this sample may be carry-over from other donors' samples.

A few counts support this clone. The chain carries TRBV2 and TRBJ2-7; unclear D gene. Trimming shortened V by 6 bases and J by 3 bases, and 6 bases separated the two germline ends. From germline, CDR1 is SNHLY and CDR2 FYNNEI. This CDR3 has 11 residues. In DNA form, the CDR3 reads TGTGCCAGCAGCCAAGGCTACGAGCAGTACGTC. Its translation: CASSQGYEQYV.

This clone was recorded a few times. V usage is TRBV28 and J usage is TRBJ2-2; no firm D call. The V gene lost 6 bases and the J gene lost 5 bases, with 10 bases spanning the gap. The CDR3 totals 13 residues. The germline CDR1 and CDR2 sequences are MDHEN and SYDVKM. In DNA, the CDR3 is TGTGCCAGCAGCCCCCGGCAGACCGGGGAGCTGTTTTTT. Protein product: CASSPRQTGELFF.

This clone was seen many times. The junction does not match germline at one end; this may be a read error. This sequence joins TRBV18 and TRBJ2-7; D assignment may be TRBD1 or TRBD2 (5 bases each). The CDR3 is 14 amino acids. Looked up from germline, CDR1 is KGHSH and CDR2 is LQKENI. CDR3 sequence: CAGSLRDGPYEQYF. CDR3 sequence (DNA): TGTGCCGGCTCACTCCGGGACGGGCCCTACGAGCAGTACTTC.

This clone was counted ten times or more. The genes are TRBV18 and TRBJ2-7; tentative D call: TRBD2 (5 bases). The germline V gene encodes CDR1 KGHSH and CDR2 LQKENI. V was shortened by 3 bases and J by 1 base, with 7 bases between the two germline ends. CDR3 size: 13 residues. For the CDR3, the DNA is TGTGCCAGCTCACCTGGGAGTTCCTACGAGCAGTACTTC. Translated, it gives CASSPGSSYEQYF.

This clone was recorded at least ten times. Other DNA sequences in this sample translate to the same CDR3. The V and J genes are TRBV2 and TRBJ1-5, with 10 nucleotides matching TRBD1. Trimming removed 6 bases from V and 5 bases from J; junction bases left unmatched: 4. CDR3 length: 14 amino acids. The germline V gene encodes CDR1 SNHLY and CDR2 FYNNEI. CDR3 sequence (DNA): TGTGCCAGCAGCCGACAGGGGGCGGATCAGCCCCAGCATTTT. Translating it yields CASSRQGADQPQHF.

At least ten counts were recorded for this clone. The chain combines TRBV5-8 with TRBJ2-1; D remains ambiguous. Germline V CDR1 and CDR2: SGHTS, YDEGEE. This CDR3 comprises 11 residues. V was shortened by 3 bases and J by 4 bases, with 2 bases between the two germline ends. CDR3 sequence: CASSSYNEQFF. In DNA form, the CDR3 reads TGTGCCAGCAGCTCTTACAATGAGCAGTTCTTC.

The chain joins TRBV11-3 to TRBJ2-7; maybe TRBD1 (5 bases). Germline values: CDR1 SGHNT, CDR2 YENEEA. The CDR3 is made up of 15 amino acids. Trimming shortened V by 1 base and J by 0 bases, and 10 bases separated the two germline ends. CDR3 DNA sequence: TGTGCCAGCAGCTTAGTATCAGGGATCTCCTACGAGCAGTACTTC. Amino acid sequence: CASSLVSGISYEQYF.

Comments on this clone: A much larger clone is a single base away; this may be a read error. The same CDR3 arises from other DNA sequences in this sample as well. The V and J genes are TRBV29-1 and TRBJ1-1; 11 bases are shared with TRBD1. CDR3 length: 12 residues. The V gene end was trimmed by 6 bases and the J gene end by 5 bases; junction bases not matched to a gene: 2. Germline CDR1 reads SQVTM; CDR2 reads ANQGSEA. CDR3 region: CSVGTGGTEAFF. CDR3 sequence (DNA): TGCAGCGTCGGGACAGGGGGAACTGAAGCTTTCTTT. The full variable domain, in which reference TRBV29-1 and TRBJ1-1 provide the parts outside the CDR3, is SAVISQKPSRDICQRGTSLTIQCQVDSQVTMMFWYRQQPGQSLTLIATANQGSEATYESGFVIDKFPISRPNLTFSTLTVSNMSPEDSSIYLCSVGTGGTEAFFGQGTRLTVV.

This clone came up many times. This chain connects TRBV20-1 to TRBJ2-1, with 7 bases matching TRBD2. Per germline, CDR1 DFQATT and CDR2 SNEGSKA (reference sequence). This CDR3 comprises 14 residues. Germline trimming cut 0 bases from V and 6 bases from J; bases unmatched to any gene: 5. The CDR3 is CSARDTGGGNEQFF. CDR3 in DNA: TGCAGTGCTAGAGATACGGGGGGAGGCAATGAGCAGTTCTTC.

In its sample, this clone was seen many times. A much larger clone lies a single base off, so this may be a read error. Within the sample, other DNA sequences also encode this same CDR3. V is TRBV7-9 and J is TRBJ1-3; perhaps TRBD1 as D (6 bases). CDR1 is SEHNR, CDR2 FQNEAQ, per germline (reference sequence). This CDR3 has 15 amino acids. The CDR3 DNA is TGTGCCAGCAGCTTAGCGCTCGAGGGGGGAAACACTATATATTTT. Its translation is CASSLALEGGNTIYF.

A word on this clone: A much larger clonotype is one base distant, so this may be a read error. The identical CDR3 is also encoded by other nucleotide sequences in the sample. V and J are TRBV5-6 and TRBJ1-1, with D perhaps TRBD1 (6 bases). This CDR3 is 12 amino acids long. Per germline, CDR1 SGHDT and CDR2 YYEEEE. V lost 3 bases, J lost 14 bases, and 17 bases lay in between. The CDR3 DNA is TGTGCCAGCAGCTCGTCCCGGGACAACGGCTTCTTT. Protein product: CASSSSRDNGFF.

This clone was recorded many times. V and J are TRBV12-3 or TRBV12-4 and TRBJ2-5; no definite D call. This CDR3 contains 14 residues. V lost 2 bases and J lost 0, with 7 bases in between. The CDR3 sequence: CASSLPEYQETQYF. As DNA, the CDR3 is TGTGCCAGCAGTTTACCAGAGTACCAAGAGACCCAGTACTTC.

This clone was observed a few times. A junction end diverges from the germline sequence, so it may reflect a read error. V usage is TRBV6-6 and J usage is TRBJ2-7; D remains unclear. CDR3 length: 13 amino acids. Germline CDR1 MNHNY, CDR2 SVGAGI (reference sequence). Here the CDR3 DNA reads TGTGCCAGCAGCTACTCAATAGACCGCGAGCAGTACTTC. It yields the protein CASSYSIDREQYF.

The V and J genes are TRBV15 and TRBJ1-3; tentatively, D is TRBD1 (6 bases). This CDR3 is 21 amino acids long. V gave up 1 base and J gave up 2 bases, with 27 bases separating them. The germline gives CDR1 LNHNV, CDR2 YYDKDF (reference sequence). The CDR3 DNA follows: TGTGCCACCAGCAGAGTGGATTCGAGGAGGGGGAACCCCTACCCTGGAAACACCATATATTTT. Residues: CATSRVDSRRGNPYPGNTIYF.

This clone was observed at least ten times. The V and J genes are TRBV4-3 and TRBJ2-1, with TRBD2 matching 11 bases. From germline, CDR1 is LGHNA and CDR2 YSLEER. With 0 bases clipped from V and 10 bases from J, the junction kept 11 bases outside the gene matches. This CDR3 is built from 17 residues. The CDR3 spells CASSQDLITSGRGEQFF. The CDR3 bases are TGCGCCAGCAGCCAAGATCTCATCACTAGCGGGAGAGGAGAGCAGTTCTTC.

This clone has a count of ten or more. The germline gene is not matched at one end of the junction; a read error may be the cause. The rearrangement uses TRBV4-3 and TRBJ2-7; 7 nucleotides match TRBD2. The CDR3 loop spans 16 amino acids. The germline V gene encodes CDR1 LGHNA and CDR2 YSLEER. The CDR3 DNA reads as TGCGCCAGCAGCCAAGATTCAGCCGGGAGGTCCTGCGAGCAGTACTTC. Its translation is CASSQDSAGRSCEQYF.

The J gene is TRBJ1-6, the V gene TRBV20-1; TRBD1 agrees at 9 bases. The CDR3 totals 15 residues. The V gene end was trimmed by 1 base and the J gene end by 10 bases; junction bases not matched to a gene: 8. Germline V gene data show CDR1 as DFQATT and CDR2 as SNEGSKA (reference sequence). CDR3: CSARGGGTGLSPLHF. In DNA form, the CDR3 reads TGCAGTGCTAGAGGGGGTGGGACAGGGTTATCACCCCTCCACTTT.

This clone showed up many times. The chain combines TRBV7-6 with TRBJ2-1; perhaps TRBD2 as D (5 bases). The CDR3 runs to 15 residues. Germline V gene lookup returns CDR1 SGHVS and CDR2 FNYEAQ. Trimming shortened V by 2 bases and J by 7 bases, and 15 bases separated the two germline ends. The CDR3 DNA reads as TGTGCCAGCAGCTTAAATGAGAGGGCAGGAAATGAGCAGTTCTTC. It translates to CASSLNERAGNEQFF.

This clone was seen repeatedly, ten times or more. The J gene is TRBJ2-7, the V gene TRBV3-1; 8 bases map to TRBD2. Trimming cost V 0 bases and J 2 bases; bases outside gene matches: 9. The CDR3 runs to 17 residues. Germline V gene lookup returns CDR1 LGHDT and CDR2 YNNKEL (reference sequence). CDR3 region: CASSQDGLAGYTYEQYF. The CDR3, as DNA: TGTGCCAGCAGCCAAGATGGCCTAGCGGGCTATACCTACGAGCAGTACTTC.